This TCR beta chain was obtained from a study of CD8+ T cells in alopecia areata. For the study at large: Treated patients received oral tofacitinib, 5 to 10 mg twice daily.

The sequencing template was cDNA reverse transcribed from extracted RNA. Clones were sequenced by immunoSEQ multiplex PCR, and TCRdb holds only the in-frame ones, with some missing. This table holds 100,000 to 150,000 clones, around two fifths found once. The germline gives CDR1 SQVTM, CDR2 ANQGSEA. This CDR3 is 14 amino acids long. V was shortened by 5 bases and J by 2 bases, with 12 bases between the two germline ends. Alopecia areata patients provided lesional scalp punch biopsies and peripheral blood. The authors sorted CD4+ and CD8+ T cells from PBMCs. The TCR sequence derives from a human donor with alopecia areata. The chain links TRBV29-1 to TRBJ2-2; D might be TRBD2 (6 bases). Sequenced: CD4+ T cells sorted from blood. CDR3 sequence (DNA): TGCAGCGTTCAGACGGCGGGAAACACCGGGGAGCTGTTTTTT. This sequence encodes CSVQTAGNTGELFF.